The rows below give T cell receptor beta chains drawn from one sample of a study of vaccination effects on CD4 cells after COVID-19. Sequenced by immunoSEQ multiplex PCR; TCRdb stores in-frame clones only, minus some. Of more than 35,000 clones listed, 82% were seen once; the top ten hold 2.9%. These receptors' targets are unknown. This specimen was CD4+ T cells from PBMCs cultured without peptide, taken before COVID-19 vaccination. The origin of the receptors is a human donor who received a COVID-19 vaccine. The CDR3 runs from the conserved cysteine through the conserved F or W. The D gene is left open where the match is weak. A row's size may be missing; if present it is once, few, many or a size class.

TRBV4-1	TRBJ2-2	few	TRBD2	CASSQGLAGGRITGELFF	TGCGCCAGCAGCCAGGGACTAGCGGGGGGAAGGATCACCGGGGAGCTGTTTTTT
TRBV27	TRBJ2-5	-	TRBD2	CASRGPGTSGFQTQYF	TGTGCCAGCAGAGGACCCGGGACTAGCGGGTTTCAGACCCAGTACTTC
TRBV7-2	TRBJ2-4	-	-	CASSLARTDIQYF	TGTGCCAGCAGCTTAGCCCGAACCGACATTCAGTACTTC
TRBV20-1	TRBJ1-2	few	TRBD1	CGSRQGYGYTF	TGCGGGTCCCGACAGGGTTATGGCTACACCTTC
TRBV24-1	TRBJ2-2	few	TRBD1	CATSGTGSTGELFF	TGTGCCACCAGTGGGACAGGGAGCACCGGGGAGCTGTTTTTT
TRBV18	TRBJ1-2	-	-	CASSPGGEANYGYTF	TGTGCCAGCTCACCAGGGGGGGAAGCTAACTATGGCTACACCTTC
TRBV3-1/TRBV3-2	TRBJ2-5	-	TRBD2	CASSQGTSGGLVYF	TGTGCCAGCAGCCAAGGGACTAGCGGGGGCCTGGTGTACTTC
TRBV30	TRBJ2-1	once	TRBD1	CAWRGTASSYNEQFF	TGTGCCTGGAGGGGGACAGCCAGCTCCTACAATGAGCAGTTCTTC
TRBV5-1	TRBJ2-6	-	-	CASTFGDVSSGANVLTF	TGCGCCAGCACCTTCGGGGACGTCAGCTCTGGGGCCAACGTCCTGACTTTC
TRBV19	TRBJ2-1	-	TRBD1	CASSTGQGYNEQFF	TGTGCCAGTAGTACGGGACAGGGCTACAATGAGCAGTTCTTC
TRBV20-1	TRBJ1-1	-	-	CSAKGLTEAFF	TGCAGTGCTAAAGGTCTCACTGAAGCTTTCTTT
TRBV6-6	TRBJ2-3	-	TRBD1	CASRQGYTDTQYF	TGTGCCAGCCGACAGGGTTACACAGATACGCAGTATTTT
TRBV5-1	TRBJ1-2	-	-	CASSLAVGASGYTF	TGCGCCAGCAGCTTGGCAGTGGGGGCCAGTGGCTACACCTTC
TRBV9	TRBJ2-5	-	-	CASTRRGRFEETQYF	TGTGCCAGCACAAGGAGGGGCAGGTTCGAGGAGACCCAGTACTTC
TRBV7-2	TRBJ2-5	-	-	CASSLFGGNGETQYF	TGTGCCAGCAGCTTATTTGGGGGCAACGGGGAGACCCAGTACTTC
TRBV5-1	TRBJ1-4	-	-	CASSLKGATNEKLFF	TGCGCCAGCAGCTTAAAGGGTGCAACTAATGAAAAACTGTTTTTT
TRBV7-9	TRBJ2-1	-	TRBD2	CASRMRGADEQFF	TGTGCCAGCAGAATGCGGGGGGCCGACGAGCAGTTCTTC
TRBV5-1	TRBJ1-2	-	-	CASSLGGAPGYTF	TGCGCCAGCAGCTTAGGGGGGGCGCCCGGCTACACCTTC
TRBV5-1	TRBJ1-4	-	TRBD1	CASSLASGTGGNRGKLFF	TGCGCCAGCAGCTTGGCCAGCGGGACAGGAGGAAATAGAGGAAAACTGTTTTTT
TRBV7-8	TRBJ2-2	-	-	CASRKDRGNTGELFF	TGTGCCAGCAGGAAAGACCGGGGGAACACCGGGGAGCTGTTTTTT
TRBV12-3/TRBV12-4	TRBJ1-3	-	-	CASSLVGNTIYF	TGTGCCAGCAGTTTAGTGGGAAACACCATATATTTT
TRBV5-6	TRBJ1-2	-	-	CASSLFSGQIRITF	TGTGCCAGCAGCTTGTTTTCTGGACAAATTAGGATAACCTTC
TRBV5-1	TRBJ1-1	-	TRBD1	CASSLGSRQGTEAFF	TGCGCCAGCAGCTTGGGTAGTCGACAGGGGACTGAAGCTTTCTTT